Listed below are T cell receptor beta chains from one sample, sequenced in a study of OX40 agonist ivuxolimab in advanced cancers. The protocol was immunoSEQ multiplex PCR, while the TCRdb copy is restricted to in-frame clones and leaves out a portion. Altogether under 85,000 clones are present, more than 70% being singletons, with the ten largest covering around 0.53%. Source: CD4+ or CD8+ T cells sorted from blood, taken in a trial of the OX40 agonist ivuxolimab. These receptor sequences come from an adult with an advanced solid tumor such as melanoma, head and neck, liver or kidney cancer. CDR3s include the opening cysteine and the closing phenylalanine or tryptophan. D genes are given only for firm matches. Expanded clones are given a class, and other clones once, few, many or no size at all.

d_call j_call v_call clone_size cdr3_nt cdr3_aa
NA TRBJ1-2 TRBV7-2 once TGTGCCAGCAGCCACGGCCCTAACTATGGCTACACCTTC CASSHGPNYGYTF
NA TRBJ2-2 TRBV5-8 NA TGTGCCAACTCCGGACAGACTCGGGTAAGGACCGGGGAGCTGTTTTTT CANSGQTRVRTGELFF
NA TRBJ1-1 TRBV19 NA TGTGCCAGTATCCTGGGGGGGGCGGTACGAACTGAAGCTTTCTTT CASILGGAVRTEAFF
TRBD2 TRBJ2-5 TRBV7-7 NA TGTGCTAGCACCTCCGGGGGAGCGGGGGGACCCTCGACCCAGTACTTC CASTSGGAGGPSTQYF
NA TRBJ1-4 TRBV28 once TGTGCCAGCAGCCCTAGGGGGGAGATTAATGAAAAACTGTTTTTT CASSPRGEINEKLFF
NA TRBJ2-7 TRBV5-1 few TGCGCCAGCAGCTTGGCCGGAGGAGCCACTCCCTACGAGCAGTACTTC CASSLAGGATPYEQYF
NA TRBJ1-3 TRBV5-1 NA TGCGCCAGCAGCACCGGACAGGGAAACACCATATATTTT CASSTGQGNTIYF
NA TRBJ1-5 TRBV2 NA TGTGCCAGCAGCAGGCAGGCCGGCAATCAGCCCCAGCATTTT CASSRQAGNQPQHF
NA TRBJ2-3 TRBV10-3 NA TGTGCCATCAGGGCCGACGGAACTAGCACAGATACGCAGTATTTT CAIRADGTSTDTQYF
NA TRBJ1-2 TRBV18 NA TGTGCCAGCTCACCGGGGAACCCCTATGGCTACACCTTC CASSPGNPYGYTF
NA TRBJ1-1 TRBV29-1 NA TGCAGCGCTGTACAGGGCGGCATCGGTGAAGCTTTCTTT CSAVQGGIGEAFF
TRBD1 TRBJ1-2 TRBV9 NA TGTGCCAGCAGCAAAACGGACAGGGGACTCGGATATGGCTACACCTTC CASSKTDRGLGYGYTF
TRBD2 TRBJ2-7 TRBV11-2 NA TGTGCCAGCAGCCCCCCAGCGGGGGTGTCGGAGCAGTACTTC CASSPPAGVSEQYF
TRBD1 TRBJ1-2 TRBV19 NA TGTGCCAGTAGTAGGGACAGCAACTATGGCTACACCTTC CASSRDSNYGYTF
TRBD2 TRBJ2-7 TRBV5-1 NA TGCGCCAGCAGCTACTTACTAGCGGGGGGGACCTACGAGCAGTACTTC CASSYLLAGGTYEQYF
NA TRBJ2-2 TRBV6-4 NA TGTGCCAGCTCACAGCTACCGAACACCGGGGAGCTGTTTTTT CASSQLPNTGELFF
NA TRBJ2-7 TRBV5-1 few TGCGCCAGCAGCTTGGGACAGGACTACGAGCAGTACTTC CASSLGQDYEQYF
TRBD1 TRBJ1-1 TRBV7-8 NA TGTGCCAGCAGCTTAGGACAGGGCCGCCACGCTTTCTTT CASSLGQGRHAFF
NA TRBJ1-5 TRBV18 NA TGTGCCAGCTCACCACAAGCTTGGGCGAGCAATCAGCCCCAGCATTTT CASSPQAWASNQPQHF
NA TRBJ1-3 TRBV5-1 NA TGCGCCAGCAGCCCCCAGGGGACCGGAAACACCATATATTTT CASSPQGTGNTIYF
NA TRBJ2-3 TRBV7-8 NA TGTGCCAGCAGCTTAAAGTTCACAGATACGCAGTATTTT CASSLKFTDTQYF
NA TRBJ1-1 TRBV28 NA TGTGCCAGCAGTCCCCAGGGCAGGGCCCCCACTGAAGCTTTCTTT CASSPQGRAPTEAFF
NA TRBJ1-1 TRBV5-4 NA TGTGCCAGCAGCTTAACAGGGCGGGGAACTGAAGCTTTCTTT CASSLTGRGTEAFF
NA TRBJ2-4 TRBV20-1 NA TGCAGTGCTAGCAGGGGCATCATTCAGTACTTC CSASRGIIQYF
NA TRBJ2-3 TRBV5-1 once TGCGCCAGCAGCTCCATTTCAAGCACAGATACGCAGTATTTT CASSSISSTDTQYF
NA TRBJ2-3 TRBV29-1 NA TGCAGCGCGGATAGGGCCCTCACAGATACGCAGTATTTT CSADRALTDTQYF
NA TRBJ2-7 TRBV19 few TGTGCCAGTAGTTACCGGGACGGAGACTACGAGCAGTACTTC CASSYRDGDYEQYF
NA TRBJ2-7 TRBV5-4 NA TGTGCCAGCAGCCCCAGTTGGGGGGATACGTACGAGCAGTACTTC CASSPSWGDTYEQYF
NA TRBJ1-1 TRBV7-8 NA TGTGCCAGCAGCCCCCGCGCTATGAACACTGAAGCTTTCTTT CASSPRAMNTEAFF
NA TRBJ1-5 TRBV6-1 NA TGTGCCAGCAGTGAATCGGGACCACGGTGGGGTCAGCCCCAGCATTTT CASSESGPRWGQPQHF
NA TRBJ2-3 TRBV2 once TGTGCCAGCAGTGTGTCGGTTGATACGCAGTATTTT CASSVSVDTQYF
NA TRBJ1-5 TRBV4-1 few TGCGCCAGCAGCCAAGAGGAGAATCAGCCCCAGCATTTT CASSQEENQPQHF
NA TRBJ2-7 TRBV5-1 NA TGCGCCAGCAGTTACTCCCTAGAATACGAGCAGTACTTC CASSYSLEYEQYF
NA TRBJ1-4 TRBV5-4 NA TGTGCCAGCAGCTTGAGACACTCCGGGGAAAAACTGTTTTTT CASSLRHSGEKLFF
TRBD2 TRBJ2-7 TRBV6-5 NA TGTGCCAGCAGTTTCCTACCGGGGGGCTACGAGCAGTACTTC CASSFLPGGYEQYF
TRBD1 TRBJ1-5 TRBV2 NA TGTGCCAGCAAGGGACAGGGGATTCAGCCCCAGCATTTT CASKGQGIQPQHF